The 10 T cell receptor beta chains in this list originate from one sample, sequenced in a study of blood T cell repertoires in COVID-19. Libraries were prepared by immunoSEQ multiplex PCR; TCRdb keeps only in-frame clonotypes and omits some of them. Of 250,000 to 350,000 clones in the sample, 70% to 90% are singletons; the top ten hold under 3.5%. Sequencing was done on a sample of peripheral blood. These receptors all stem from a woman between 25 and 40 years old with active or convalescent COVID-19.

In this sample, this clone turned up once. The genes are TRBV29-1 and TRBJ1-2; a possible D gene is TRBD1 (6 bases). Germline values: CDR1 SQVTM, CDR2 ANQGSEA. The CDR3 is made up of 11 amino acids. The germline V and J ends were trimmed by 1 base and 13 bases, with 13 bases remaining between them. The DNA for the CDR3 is TGCAGCGTTGAAGTTGGGGGCCGCGGCACCTTC. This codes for CSVEVGGRGTF.

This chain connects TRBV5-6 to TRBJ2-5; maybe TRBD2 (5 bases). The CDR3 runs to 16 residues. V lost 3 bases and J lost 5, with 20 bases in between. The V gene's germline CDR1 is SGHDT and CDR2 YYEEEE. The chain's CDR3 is CASSSSLLVSGETQYF. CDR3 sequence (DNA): TGTGCCAGCAGCTCAAGCCTACTAGTTTCGGGCGAGACCCAGTACTTC.

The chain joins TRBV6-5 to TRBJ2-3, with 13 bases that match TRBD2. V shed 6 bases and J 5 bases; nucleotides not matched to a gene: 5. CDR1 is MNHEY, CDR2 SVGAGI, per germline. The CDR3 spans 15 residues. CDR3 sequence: CASSRLAGGVDTQYF. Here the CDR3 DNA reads TGTGCCAGCAGCCGACTAGCGGGAGGTGTAGATACGCAGTATTTT.

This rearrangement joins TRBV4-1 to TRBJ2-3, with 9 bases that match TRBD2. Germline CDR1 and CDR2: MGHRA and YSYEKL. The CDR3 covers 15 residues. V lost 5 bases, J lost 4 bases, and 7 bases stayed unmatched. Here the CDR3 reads CASSGTSKGPDTQYF. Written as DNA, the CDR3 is TGCGCCAGCAGCGGGACTAGCAAAGGACCAGATACGCAGTATTTT.

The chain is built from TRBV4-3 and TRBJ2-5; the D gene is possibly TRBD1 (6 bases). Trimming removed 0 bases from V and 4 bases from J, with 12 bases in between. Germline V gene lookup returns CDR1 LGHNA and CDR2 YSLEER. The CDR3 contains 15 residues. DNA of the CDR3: TGCGCCAGCAGCCAAGATTTGGGGGCCGCAGAGACCCAGTACTTC. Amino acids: CASSQDLGAAETQYF.

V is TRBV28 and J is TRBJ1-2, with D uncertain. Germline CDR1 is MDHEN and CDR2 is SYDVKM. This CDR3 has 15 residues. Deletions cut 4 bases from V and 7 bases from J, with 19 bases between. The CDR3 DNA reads TGTGCCAGCAGTTCTGATTTGAGGGCCCGTCGTGGCTACACCTTC. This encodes CASSSDLRARRGYTF.

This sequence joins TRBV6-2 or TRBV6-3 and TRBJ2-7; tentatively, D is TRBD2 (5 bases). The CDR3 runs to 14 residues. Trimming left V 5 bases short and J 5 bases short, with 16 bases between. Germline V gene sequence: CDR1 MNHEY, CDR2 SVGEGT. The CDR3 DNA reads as TGTGCCAGCAGTCTGAGTCTAGCTTTGGACGAGCAGTACTTC. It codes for CASSLSLALDEQYF.

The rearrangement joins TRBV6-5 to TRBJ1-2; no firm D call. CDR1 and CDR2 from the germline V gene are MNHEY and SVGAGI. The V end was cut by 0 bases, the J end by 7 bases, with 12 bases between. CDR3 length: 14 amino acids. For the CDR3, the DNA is TGTGCCAGCAGTTACTCTAAAGGGAGACTTGGCTACACCTTC. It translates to CASSYSKGRLGYTF.

The CDR3 DNA reads TGTGCCAGCAGTTACCGAGGCCTCTCTGGAAACACCATATATTTT. This encodes CASSYRGLSGNTIYF. This rearrangement joins TRBV6-2 or TRBV6-3 to TRBJ1-3; D remains ambiguous. Germline CDR1 is MNHEY and CDR2 is SVGEGT. V was shortened by 2 bases and J by 0 bases, with 8 bases between the two germline ends. CDR3 length: 15 amino acids.

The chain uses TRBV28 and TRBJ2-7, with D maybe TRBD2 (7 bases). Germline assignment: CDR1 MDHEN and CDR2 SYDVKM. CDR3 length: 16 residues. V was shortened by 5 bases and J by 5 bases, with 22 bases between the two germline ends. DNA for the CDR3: TGTGCCAGCAGTACCGTCTCCCCGGGGGGCCAGGACGAGCAGTACTTC. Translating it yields CASSTVSPGGQDEQYF. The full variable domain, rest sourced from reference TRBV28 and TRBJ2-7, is DVKVTQSSRYLVKRTGEKVFLECVQDMDHENMFWYRQDPGLGLRLIYFSYDVKMKEKGDIPEGYSVSREKKERFSLILESASTNQTSMYLCASSTVSPGGQDEQYFGPGTRLTVT.